The 3 T cell receptor beta chains reported below all come from one sample, sequenced in a study of a mutant IDH1 vaccine in newly diagnosed glioma. The antigens of these receptors remain unknown. The table came from immunoSEQ multiplex PCR; TCRdb's copy has only in-frame clones and leaves some out. Of about 50,000 clones listed, over 80% are singletons. As to time point: week 35, safety follow-up. The investigators gave 300 ug of mutant IDH1 20-mer peptide in each vaccine dose, together with topical imiquimod. The material sequenced was PBMCs, taken from a glioma patient whose treatment included an IDH1 peptide vaccine. These receptors were collected from a man aged 50-60 years with glioma.

This clone was picked up one time. The J gene is TRBJ2-5, the V gene TRBV19; unclear D gene. Trimming removed 0 bases at V and 2 bases at J, with 7 bases between. Germline V CDR1 and CDR2: LNHDA, SQIVND (reference sequence). This CDR3 region has 14 residues. CDR3 nucleotides: TGTGCCAGTAGTATAGATCCACGTCAAGAGACCCAGTACTTC. It is translated as CASSIDPRQETQYF.

The chain recombines TRBV27 with TRBJ2-7; 8 bases fit TRBD1. CDR1 MNHEY and CDR2 SMNVEV come from the germline V gene (reference sequence). CDR3 length: 14 residues. After removal of 5 bases from V and 4 bases from J, the junction contained 7 bases not matched to a gene. The CDR3 protein is CASSQTGQVYEQYF. The CDR3 nucleotides read TGTGCCAGCAGTCAAACGGGACAGGTATACGAGCAGTACTTC.

The CDR3 region has the DNA TGTGCCAGCAGCCCAGGTCTTTCGGGGCGGTACGAGCAGTACTTC. Its translation: CASSPGLSGRYEQYF. V is TRBV14 and J is TRBJ2-7; TRBD1 or TRBD2 may be the D gene (5 bases each). This CDR3 is built from 15 residues. Trimming took off 4 bases at V and 4 bases at J, with 17 bases between the two ends. Germline V gene data show CDR1 as SGHDN and CDR2 as FVKESK.